This is a list of T cell receptor beta chains from one sample in a study of T-cell memory formation after mild COVID-19. TCRdb re-analysed the 5' RACE reads in MiXCR, keeping a single row per CDR3 protein. The data contain under 400,000 distinct CDR3 sequences, around 21% of them singletons. Sequenced input: PBMCs or a T cell subset sorted from them (not recorded which). The receptor source for this set is an adult woman who had mild COVID-19 (a few samples of this study predate the infection). Cell type and time point are not known. CDR3s include the opening cysteine and the closing phenylalanine or tryptophan. The D gene is left open where the match is weak. Size tells how often a clone was seen (once, few, many) or the class of an expanded clone, and some rows leave it out.

>.|TRBV5-1|few|TRBJ2-3
TGCGCCAGCAGCTTGTCGGCGGCCTTGGGAGATACGCAGTATTTT
CASSLSAALGDTQYF
>TRBD1|TRBV5-1|few|TRBJ1-4
TGCGCCAGCAGCTTCGGACAGGGCCTCGGGGGACTGTTTTTT
CASSFGQGLGGLFF
>.|TRBV20-1|.|TRBJ2-5
TGCAGTGCCATCCTAGCGCCATCGGCAGGAACTTATGTGGCGGAGACCCAGTACTTC
CSAILAPSAGTYVAETQYF
>.|TRBV5-1|.|TRBJ2-1
TGCGCCAGCAGCCCCGGGGGTCCCAACAATGAGCAGTTCTTC
CASSPGGPNNEQFF
>TRBD2|TRBV29-1|few|TRBJ2-1
TGCAGCGTTGAGGGACTAGCGGGAGAACTTTACAATGAGCAGTTCTTC
CSVEGLAGELYNEQFF
>.|TRBV7-2|.|TRBJ2-3
TGTGCCAGCAGTCTAGAGAGGGCCAGGGCCACAGATACGCAGTATTTT
CASSLERARATDTQYF
>TRBD2|TRBV5-1|few|TRBJ2-3
TGCGCCAGCAGCGGGGGGACTAGCGGGATAGCAGATACGCAGTATTTT
CASSGGTSGIADTQYF
>.|TRBV10-3|.|TRBJ1-4
TGTGCCATCAGCACCCTAGGGGGTCCAAATGAAAAACTGTTTTTT
CAISTLGGPNEKLFF
>.|TRBV7-3|few|TRBJ2-3
TGTGCCAGCAGCTTAACAGGTGAATCGGATACGCAGTATTTT
CASSLTGESDTQYF
>.|TRBV29-1|.|TRBJ2-2
TGCAGCGGTACTAACTCGAACACCGGGGAGCTGTTTTTT
CSGTNSNTGELFF
>.|TRBV25-1|few|TRBJ1-5
TGTGCCAGCAGTGAACTCTGGAGCAATCAGCCCCAGCATTTT
CASSELWSNQPQHF
>TRBD1|TRBV7-6|.|TRBJ2-7
TGTGCCAGCAGCCCGGACAGGTCCAGCTCCTACGAGCAGTACTTC
CASSPDRSSSYEQYF
>TRBD2|TRBV12-3/TRBV12-4|few|TRBJ2-7
TGTGCCAGCAGTCAAACTAGCGCACGGCCGTACTTC
CASSQTSARPYF
>.|TRBV16|.|TRBJ1-1
TGTGCCAGCAGCCAAATAGCGGTTGAAGCTTTCTTT
CASSQIAVEAFF
>.|TRBV24-1|.|TRBJ2-7
TGTGCCACCAGTGGCAAGGGAGAGCTCTACGAGCAGTACTTC
CATSGKGELYEQYF
>.|TRBV18|.|TRBJ1-1
TGTGCCAGCTCACCAGGCAGGGGTGTTGACACTGAAGCTTTCTTT
CASSPGRGVDTEAFF
>TRBD1|TRBV7-9|few|TRBJ1-5
TGTGCCAGCAGCTTAGACAAAGCAGGGGGCCGTCAGCCCCAGCATTTT
CASSLDKAGGRQPQHF
>.|TRBV20-1|few|TRBJ2-2
TGCAGTGCTAGAGATCAGGGGGGGGAGCTGTTTTTT
CSARDQGGELFF
>TRBD1|TRBV6-1|.|TRBJ1-1
TGTGCCAGCAGCCGCAGGGGGCTGGACACTGAAGCTTTCTTT
CASSRRGLDTEAFF
>.|TRBV7-6|many|TRBJ2-6
TGTGCCAGCAGCTTAGGGGGTGGGGCCAACGTCCTGACTTTC
CASSLGGGANVLTF
>.|TRBV3-1|.|TRBJ1-1
TGTGCCAGCAGCCAACAACAGGGGAACACTGAAGCTTTCTTT
CASSQQQGNTEAFF
>TRBD1|TRBV25-1|few|TRBJ2-7
TGTGCCAGCGTGTCCGGGACAGGGGGCGTCTACGAGCAGTACTTC
CASVSGTGGVYEQYF
>.|TRBV7-2|many|TRBJ2-3
TGTGCCAGCAGCACCAGCCCTACCAGGAATACGCAGTATTTT
CASSTSPTRNTQYF
>.|TRBV4-2|many|TRBJ1-6
TGTGCCAGCAGCCAACGGTCTGATTCACCCCTCCACTTT
CASSQRSDSPLHF